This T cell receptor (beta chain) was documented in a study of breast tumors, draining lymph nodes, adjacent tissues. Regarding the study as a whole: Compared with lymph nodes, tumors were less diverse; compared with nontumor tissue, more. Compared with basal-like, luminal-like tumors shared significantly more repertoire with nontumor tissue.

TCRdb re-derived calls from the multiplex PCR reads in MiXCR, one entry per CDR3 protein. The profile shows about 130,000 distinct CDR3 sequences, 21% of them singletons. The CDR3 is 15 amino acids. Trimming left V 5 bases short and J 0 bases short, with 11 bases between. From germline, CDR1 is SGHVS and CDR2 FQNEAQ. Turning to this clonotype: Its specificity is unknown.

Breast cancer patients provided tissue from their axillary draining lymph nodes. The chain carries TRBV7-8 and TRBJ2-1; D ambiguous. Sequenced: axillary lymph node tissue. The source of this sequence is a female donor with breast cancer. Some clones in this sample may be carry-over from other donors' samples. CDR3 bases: TGTGCCAGCAGCGTAAGCGTTAGCTCCTACAATGAGCAGTTCTTC. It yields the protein CASSVSVSSYNEQFF.